This is a list of T cell receptor beta chains from one sample in a study of T cell responses to AZD1222 COVID-19 vaccine. Only in-frame clones appear in the TCRdb table, and some are missing; sequencing was by immunoSEQ multiplex PCR. Among fewer than 200,000 clones listed, about 88% were seen once. This material consisted of peripheral blood, taken 28 days after the second AZD1222 dose. The receptor source for this set is an adult who received the AZD1222 COVID-19 vaccine. Each CDR3 is given without its conserved first and last residue. A D gene is named only where the DNA matches it firmly. The size of a clone is reported for some rows only, either as once, few or many, or as a class for expanded clones.

cdr3_aa,j_call,d_call,clone_size,v_call
ASSAGQAQETQY,TRBJ2-5,TRBD1,-,TRBV5-1
AWSWNTDTQY,TRBJ2-3,-,-,TRBV30
ATSDPGQQNIQY,TRBJ2-4,-,-,TRBV24-1
ASRPTGGGHEQY,TRBJ2-7,TRBD1,-,TRBV11-2
ASSLNGGQETQY,TRBJ2-5,TRBD2,-,TRBV7-3
ASSPGMGATEAF,TRBJ1-1,-,-,TRBV5-4
ATVGGVSTDTQY,TRBJ2-3,-,-,TRBV24-1
ASSHEAIYGYT,TRBJ1-2,-,-,TRBV28
ASSTQAGTSDEQY,TRBJ2-7,TRBD2,-,TRBV7-3
ASSSDIQETQY,TRBJ2-5,-,-,TRBV5-5
SGLGQPNYEQY,TRBJ2-7,TRBD1,-,TRBV29-1
SAIAGGGNLYNEQF,TRBJ2-1,TRBD2,once,TRBV29-1
ASGHRDRPHTEAF,TRBJ1-1,TRBD1,-,TRBV28
ASSFDRGELF,TRBJ2-2,-,-,TRBV12-3/TRBV12-4
ASSSPRGANVLT,TRBJ2-6,-,-,TRBV6-5
ASSGQGARTDTQY,TRBJ2-3,TRBD1,-,TRBV5-1
ASSPNTGWGQY,TRBJ2-7,-,-,TRBV18
ASSVTGQFYEQY,TRBJ2-7,TRBD1,once,TRBV9
ASSVSSGRGTDTQY,TRBJ2-3,TRBD2,-,TRBV9
ASSSGTGDGYT,TRBJ1-2,TRBD1,once,TRBV6-2/TRBV6-3
ASRREWDTGELF,TRBJ2-2,-,-,TRBV18